Listed below are T cell receptor beta chains from one sample, sequenced in a study of cytomegalovirus exposure and HLA in healthy donors. Sequenced by immunoSEQ multiplex PCR; TCRdb stores in-frame clones only, minus some. Seen here are 200,000 to 300,000 clones, roughly 91% observed once, and the top ten hold under 4%. Input material: PBMCs. The receptors derive from a woman in her twenties or thirties in good health and CMV-seronegative. Each CDR3 is given with its conserved first and last residue. The order of the fields is D gene, J gene, V gene, clone size, CDR3 protein, CDR3 DNA. The D gene is left open where the match is weak. For some rows the clone size is stated as once, few or many, or as a class when expanded; others skip it.

D gene: .
J gene: TRBJ2-3
V gene: TRBV6-1
clone size: .
CDR3 protein: CASSEDWGGRTDTQYF
CDR3 DNA: TGTGCCAGCAGTGAAGACTGGGGCGGCCGCACAGATACGCAGTATTTT

D gene: TRBD2
J gene: TRBJ2-1
V gene: TRBV6-1
clone size: .
CDR3 protein: CASSVAGVGYNEQFF
CDR3 DNA: TGTGCCAGCAGCGTAGCGGGAGTTGGCTACAATGAGCAGTTCTTC

D gene: .
J gene: TRBJ2-3
V gene: TRBV7-3
clone size: .
CDR3 protein: CASSRTGSITDTQYF
CDR3 DNA: TGTGCCAGCAGCCGGACTGGCTCTATCACAGATACGCAGTATTTT

D gene: .
J gene: TRBJ1-3
V gene: TRBV7-9
clone size: .
CDR3 protein: CASSRQSERAIYF
CDR3 DNA: TGTGCCAGCAGCAGACAAAGCGAGAGAGCCATATATTTT

D gene: TRBD1
J gene: TRBJ2-4
V gene: TRBV6-1
clone size: .
CDR3 protein: CASSPGQANLQYF
CDR3 DNA: TGTGCCAGCAGTCCAGGACAGGCGAATCTTCAGTACTTC

D gene: TRBD1
J gene: TRBJ1-1
V gene: TRBV7-9
clone size: once
CDR3 protein: CASSPEDRGTEAFF
CDR3 DNA: TGTGCCAGCAGCCCAGAGGACAGGGGCACTGAAGCTTTCTTT

D gene: .
J gene: TRBJ2-5
V gene: TRBV6-5
clone size: .
CDR3 protein: CASNPVGIGETQYF
CDR3 DNA: TGTGCCAGCAATCCTGTCGGGATTGGAGAGACCCAGTACTTC

D gene: .
J gene: TRBJ2-1
V gene: TRBV2
clone size: once
CDR3 protein: CASSDSGAGSYNEQFF
CDR3 DNA: TGTGCCAGCAGTGATTCGGGGGCGGGGTCCTACAATGAGCAGTTCTTC

D gene: TRBD2
J gene: TRBJ2-7
V gene: TRBV18
clone size: .
CDR3 protein: CASSPLEGSGYNEQYF
CDR3 DNA: TGTGCCAGCTCACCATTGGAGGGTAGCGGGTACAACGAGCAGTACTTC

D gene: .
J gene: TRBJ2-2
V gene: TRBV27
clone size: .
CDR3 protein: CASSSDPRNTGELFF
CDR3 DNA: TGTGCCAGCAGTTCCGATCCTAGAAACACCGGGGAGCTGTTTTTT

D gene: .
J gene: TRBJ2-4
V gene: TRBV15
clone size: .
CDR3 protein: CATTVGRATRDLAKNIQYF
CDR3 DNA: TGTGCCACCACAGTCGGCAGGGCCACACGGGACCTAGCCAAAAACATTCAGTACTTC

D gene: .
J gene: TRBJ2-2
V gene: TRBV28
clone size: .
CDR3 protein: CASSLSTMTGELFF
CDR3 DNA: TGTGCCAGCAGTTTAAGCACAATGACCGGGGAGCTGTTTTTT

D gene: TRBD2
J gene: TRBJ2-1
V gene: TRBV5-1
clone size: few
CDR3 protein: CASSLTSGPYNEQFF
CDR3 DNA: TGCGCCAGCAGCTTAACTAGCGGACCGTACAATGAGCAGTTCTTC

D gene: TRBD2
J gene: TRBJ2-5
V gene: TRBV6-6
clone size: .
CDR3 protein: CASSYGGLADQETQYF
CDR3 DNA: TGTGCCAGCAGTTACGGGGGACTAGCGGATCAAGAGACCCAGTACTTC

D gene: TRBD1
J gene: TRBJ1-5
V gene: TRBV27
clone size: .
CDR3 protein: CASSPWDRGGNQPQHF
CDR3 DNA: TGTGCCAGCAGTCCGTGGGACAGGGGAGGCAATCAGCCCCAGCATTTT

D gene: .
J gene: TRBJ1-2
V gene: TRBV7-2
clone size: few
CDR3 protein: CASSLPSNYGYTF
CDR3 DNA: TGTGCCAGCAGCTTACCGTCCAACTATGGCTACACCTTC

D gene: TRBD2
J gene: TRBJ2-1
V gene: TRBV19
clone size: .
CDR3 protein: CASMGEGPDEQFF
CDR3 DNA: TGTGCCAGTATGGGGGAGGGCCCCGATGAGCAGTTCTTC

D gene: .
J gene: TRBJ1-1
V gene: TRBV4-3
clone size: .
CDR3 protein: CASSPRVSGTEAFF
CDR3 DNA: TGCGCCAGCAGCCCTCGGGTCTCGGGGACTGAAGCTTTCTTT

D gene: .
J gene: TRBJ2-7
V gene: TRBV30
clone size: once
CDR3 protein: CAWMDSSYEQYF
CDR3 DNA: TGTGCCTGGATGGACAGCTCCTACGAGCAGTACTTC

D gene: .
J gene: TRBJ2-5
V gene: TRBV28
clone size: .
CDR3 protein: CASSYQTANQETQYF
CDR3 DNA: TGTGCCAGCAGTTATCAGACAGCTAACCAAGAGACCCAGTACTTC

D gene: .
J gene: TRBJ2-1
V gene: TRBV5-4
clone size: .
CDR3 protein: CASSFRTGGSYNEQFF
CDR3 DNA: TGTGCCAGCAGCTTCCGGACCGGAGGGTCCTACAATGAGCAGTTCTTC

D gene: .
J gene: TRBJ2-7
V gene: TRBV5-6
clone size: .
CDR3 protein: CASSLDGPYEQYF
CDR3 DNA: TGTGCCAGCAGCTTGGATGGACCCTACGAGCAGTACTTC

D gene: TRBD2
J gene: TRBJ2-1
V gene: TRBV18
clone size: .
CDR3 protein: CASSSTSGKDNEQFF
CDR3 DNA: TGTGCCAGCTCATCAACTAGCGGGAAGGACAATGAGCAGTTCTTC

D gene: TRBD1
J gene: TRBJ1-1
V gene: TRBV19
clone size: .
CDR3 protein: CASSIIAQRQGLNTEAFF
CDR3 DNA: TGTGCCAGTAGTATCATAGCCCAAAGACAGGGGTTGAACACTGAAGCTTTCTTT

D gene: .
J gene: TRBJ1-1
V gene: TRBV7-3
clone size: .
CDR3 protein: CASSLTQAAGVNTEAFF
CDR3 DNA: TGTGCCAGCAGCTTAACGCAGGCGGCAGGGGTGAACACTGAAGCTTTCTTT

D gene: .
J gene: TRBJ2-2
V gene: TRBV7-2
clone size: .
CDR3 protein: CASSLKGHTGELFF
CDR3 DNA: TGTGCCAGCAGCCTAAAAGGGCACACCGGGGAGCTGTTTTTT

D gene: TRBD2
J gene: TRBJ2-7
V gene: TRBV7-8
clone size: .
CDR3 protein: CASSLLAGEAYEQYF
CDR3 DNA: TGTGCCAGCAGTTTACTAGCGGGAGAAGCCTACGAGCAGTACTTC

D gene: .
J gene: TRBJ1-1
V gene: TRBV29-1
clone size: .
CDR3 protein: CSVVYTEAFF
CDR3 DNA: TGCAGCGTTGTGTACACTGAAGCTTTCTTT

D gene: .
J gene: TRBJ2-2
V gene: TRBV18
clone size: few
CDR3 protein: CASSPYLGSLGRELFF
CDR3 DNA: TGTGCCAGCTCACCCTATCTCGGGTCTCTGGGCCGGGAGCTGTTTTTT

D gene: TRBD2
J gene: TRBJ2-1
V gene: TRBV7-6
clone size: .
CDR3 protein: CASSLLAGGTGSYNEQFF
CDR3 DNA: TGTGCCAGCAGCTTACTAGCGGGAGGGACCGGCTCCTACAATGAGCAGTTCTTC

D gene: .
J gene: TRBJ2-7
V gene: TRBV11-2
clone size: .
CDR3 protein: CASSLLSRPYEQYF
CDR3 DNA: TGTGCCAGCAGCTTGCTCTCCCGGCCGTACGAGCAGTACTTC

D gene: TRBD1
J gene: TRBJ2-1
V gene: TRBV7-9
clone size: .
CDR3 protein: CAASWDREGREQFF
CDR3 DNA: TGTGCCGCCTCGTGGGACAGGGAAGGACGTGAGCAGTTCTTC

D gene: .
J gene: TRBJ2-7
V gene: TRBV5-1
clone size: .
CDR3 protein: CASSLPGGGEQYF
CDR3 DNA: TGCGCCAGCAGCTTGCCTGGGGGCGGGGAGCAGTACTTC

D gene: .
J gene: TRBJ2-3
V gene: TRBV14
clone size: .
CDR3 protein: CASSQVRPQPTDTQYF
CDR3 DNA: TGTGCCAGCAGCCAAGTGCGGCCGCAACCCACAGATACGCAGTATTTT

D gene: .
J gene: TRBJ1-1
V gene: TRBV5-4
clone size: .
CDR3 protein: CASSTPGPQNTEAFF
CDR3 DNA: TGTGCCAGCAGCACTCCGGGACCCCAGAACACTGAAGCTTTCTTT

D gene: TRBD1
J gene: TRBJ2-7
V gene: TRBV18
clone size: .
CDR3 protein: CASSPERQGIYEQYF
CDR3 DNA: TGTGCCAGCTCACCCGAACGACAGGGTATATACGAGCAGTACTTC

D gene: .
J gene: TRBJ2-5
V gene: TRBV28
clone size: .
CDR3 protein: CASIDGETQYF
CDR3 DNA: TGTGCCAGCATAGACGGAGAGACCCAGTACTTC

D gene: TRBD2
J gene: TRBJ2-5
V gene: TRBV27
clone size: once
CDR3 protein: CASSLWGGPGTQYF
CDR3 DNA: TGTGCCAGCAGTTTATGGGGGGGTCCGGGGACCCAGTACTTC

D gene: .
J gene: TRBJ2-6
V gene: TRBV19
clone size: once
CDR3 protein: CASSIVVSGANVLTF
CDR3 DNA: TGTGCCAGTAGTATAGTGGTGTCTGGGGCCAACGTCCTGACTTTC

D gene: TRBD1
J gene: TRBJ2-7
V gene: TRBV5-6
clone size: few
CDR3 protein: CASSSTGGNEQYF
CDR3 DNA: TGTGCCAGCAGCTCCACAGGGGGCAACGAGCAGTACTTC

D gene: TRBD1
J gene: TRBJ2-7
V gene: TRBV7-2
clone size: .
CDR3 protein: CASSRTGGGEQYF
CDR3 DNA: TGTGCCAGCAGCCGGACAGGGGGCGGCGAGCAGTACTTC

D gene: .
J gene: TRBJ2-7
V gene: TRBV7-8
clone size: .
CDR3 protein: CASSLVATPLYEQYF
CDR3 DNA: TGTGCCAGCAGCTTAGTGGCCACACCCCTCTACGAGCAGTACTTC

D gene: TRBD2
J gene: TRBJ2-5
V gene: TRBV2
clone size: .
CDR3 protein: CASTAVAGGPGTQYF
CDR3 DNA: TGTGCCAGCACGGCCGTGGCGGGGGGTCCTGGGACCCAGTACTTC

D gene: .
J gene: TRBJ1-2
V gene: TRBV7-2
clone size: .
CDR3 protein: CASSRSTAESYGYTF
CDR3 DNA: TGTGCCAGCAGCAGATCGACAGCAGAATCCTATGGCTACACCTTC

D gene: TRBD1
J gene: TRBJ2-5
V gene: TRBV4-3
clone size: .
CDR3 protein: CASSHGTGVGETQYF
CDR3 DNA: TGCGCCAGCAGCCATGGGACAGGGGTTGGAGAGACCCAGTACTTC

D gene: .
J gene: TRBJ2-1
V gene: TRBV6-6
clone size: .
CDR3 protein: CASTSFDYNEQFF
CDR3 DNA: TGTGCCAGCACTAGCTTTGACTACAATGAGCAGTTCTTC